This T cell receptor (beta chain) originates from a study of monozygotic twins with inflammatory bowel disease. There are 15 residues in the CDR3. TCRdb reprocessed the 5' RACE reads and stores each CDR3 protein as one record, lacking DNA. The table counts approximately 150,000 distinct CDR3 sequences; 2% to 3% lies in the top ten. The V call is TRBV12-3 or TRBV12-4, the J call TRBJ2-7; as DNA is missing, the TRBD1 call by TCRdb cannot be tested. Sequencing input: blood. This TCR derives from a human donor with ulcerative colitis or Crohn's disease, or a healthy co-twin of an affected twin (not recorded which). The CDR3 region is CASTLRQGYSYEQYF.